These 30 T cell receptor beta chains were all obtained from the same sample, sequenced in a study of T-cell memory formation after mild COVID-19. TCRdb ran MiXCR on the 5' RACE reads and lists one entry per CDR3 protein. The sample lists 180,000 or so distinct CDR3 sequences, roughly 10% occurring once. Sequencing used PBMCs or a T cell subset sorted from them (not recorded which). These receptor sequences come from a man younger than 30 who had mild COVID-19 (a few samples of this study predate the infection). Cell type and time point are not known.

There are many counts of this clonotype. The chain carries TRBV7-2 and TRBJ2-6, with TRBD1 matching 8 bases. Germline V gene lookup returns CDR1 SGHTA and CDR2 FQGNSA. Trimming cost V 5 bases and J 0 bases; bases outside gene matches: 9. The length of the CDR3 is 18 residues. The CDR3 DNA is TGTGCCAGCAGCCATCGGGGACAGGAGGGCTCTGGGGCCAACGTCCTGACTTTC. This translates into CASSHRGQEGSGANVLTF.

At least ten counts were recorded for this clonotype. The V gene is TRBV20-1, the J gene TRBJ1-1; 7 positions match TRBD1. There are 13 residues in the CDR3. Germline V gives CDR1 DFQATT, CDR2 SNEGSKA (reference sequence). V trimming: 0 bases; J trimming: 4 bases; junction bases outside the gene matches: 2. In nucleotides, the CDR3 is TGCAGTGCTAGAGAAGGGGACAGCACTGAAGCTTTCTTT. The encoded protein is CSAREGDSTEAFF.

V is TRBV18 and J is TRBJ1-1; D not certain. The CDR3 has 14 amino acids. Germline CDR1 KGHSH, CDR2 LQKENI. V was cut by 3 bases and J by 1 base, with 9 bases left in between. CDR3 region: CASSPGIENTEAFF. Written as DNA, the CDR3 is TGTGCCAGCTCACCGGGGATCGAGAACACTGAAGCTTTCTTT.

V gene TRBV30 combines with J gene TRBJ1-5; possibly TRBD1 for D (5 bases). Per germline, CDR1 GTSNPN and CDR2 SVGIG (reference sequence). With 5 bases removed from V and 3 bases from J, the gap between germline ends came to 14 bases. There are 14 residues in the CDR3. CDR3 sequence reads: CAWGRGGINQPQHF. The CDR3, as DNA: TGTGCCTGGGGGCGGGGGGGGATCAATCAGCCCCAGCATTTT.

V usage is TRBV20-1 and J usage is TRBJ2-3, with a possible D match to TRBD2 (6 bases). CDR3 length: 17 amino acids. Germline V gene data show CDR1 as DFQATT and CDR2 as SNEGSKA (reference sequence). Trimming pared 0 bases from V and 0 bases from J, leaving 16 bases between. DNA of the CDR3: TGCAGTGCTAGAGAGTCCACCGGGAGCTTGAGCACAGATACGCAGTATTTT. This translates into CSARESTGSLSTDTQYF.

This clonotype was counted between two and nine times. CDR3 bases: TGTGCCAGCAGTCGGGACCTCAACACCGGGGAGCTGTTTTTT. It is translated as CASSRDLNTGELFF. The chain employs TRBV6-5 and TRBJ2-2; the D call may be TRBD1 or TRBD2 (5 bases each). Germline CDR1 and CDR2: MNHEY and SVGAGI. The CDR3 has 14 residues. Trimming removed 5 bases at V and 2 bases at J, with 9 bases between.

The V gene is TRBV5-1, the J gene TRBJ1-2; D is perhaps TRBD1 (5 bases). The CDR3 has 15 residues. Germline CDR1 SGHRS, CDR2 YFSETQ. With 5 bases removed from V and 4 bases from J, the gap between germline ends came to 18 bases. For the CDR3, the DNA is TGCGCCAGCAGGGAAGGGGTTACGGTGGCCTATGGCTACACCTTC. The encoded protein is CASREGVTVAYGYTF.

This clonotype was counted many times. The chain links TRBV5-1 to TRBJ1-1; D is possibly TRBD1 (6 bases). Germline CDR1 and CDR2: SGHRS and YFSETQ. V was shortened by 6 bases and J by 1 base, with 16 bases between the two germline ends. This CDR3 has 15 amino acids. Written as DNA, the CDR3 is TGCGCCAGCAAGGGGGACCCAAACAAGAACACTGAAGCTTTCTTT. It encodes CASKGDPNKNTEAFF.

This clonotype was found many times. V is TRBV5-1 and J is TRBJ2-5, with D perhaps TRBD1 or TRBD2 (5 bases each). From germline, CDR1 is SGHRS and CDR2 YFSETQ. This CDR3 comprises 13 residues. The V end was cut by 8 bases, the J end by 2 bases, with 13 bases between. The CDR3 sequence is CASRGEGQETQYF. CDR3 bases: TGCGCCAGTCGGGGTGAGGGGCAAGAGACCCAGTACTTC.

This clonotype has just a few counts. J is TRBJ1-1 and V is TRBV29-1, with TRBD1 as a possible D gene (5 bases). The CDR3 is 13 residues long. CDR1 is SQVTM and CDR2 is ANQGSEA in the germline V gene. V lost 3 bases and J lost 0, with 8 bases in between. The CDR3 DNA reads as TGCAGCGTTGACAGGGCCATGAACACTGAAGCTTTCTTT. Translated, it gives CSVDRAMNTEAFF.

This clonotype has only a few counts. The rearrangement links TRBV7-6 to TRBJ2-5; possible D gene TRBD1, 5 bases. This CDR3 is built from 16 residues. V lost 4 bases and J 2 bases, leaving 17 bases between the germline ends. CDR1 is SGHVS, CDR2 FNYEAQ, per germline. The CDR3 region has the DNA TGTGCCAGCAGCTCCCGGATCTGGGGCACACAAGAGACCCAGTACTTC. Translation: CASSSRIWGTQETQYF. The full variable domain, rest sourced from reference TRBV7-6 and TRBJ2-5, is GAGVSQSPRYKVTKRGQDVALRCDPISGHVSLYWYRQALGQGPEFLTYFNYEAQQDKSGLPNDRFSAERPEGSISTLTIQRTEQRDSAMYRCASSSRIWGTQETQYFGPGTRLLVL.

This clonotype was seen at least ten times. The rearrangement joins TRBV4-2 to TRBJ2-4; 9 bases fit TRBD1. The CDR3 extends over 17 amino acids. Trimming removed 1 base from V and 4 bases from J; junction bases left unmatched: 8. Germline CDR1 is LGHNA and CDR2 is YNFKEQ. DNA for the CDR3: TGTGCCAGCAGCCAAGGGGGGAACAGGGGGCAGAAAAACATTCAGTACTTC. As protein: CASSQGGNRGQKNIQYF.

This clonotype was detected only a few times. The genes are TRBV3-1 and TRBJ2-1, with D perhaps given as TRBD1 or TRBD2 (6 bases each). The length of the CDR3 is 14 residues. V was clipped by 0 bases and J by 5 bases, with 8 bases between them. Germline values: CDR1 LGHDT, CDR2 YNNKEL (reference sequence). In nucleotides, the CDR3 is TGTGCCAGCAGCCAAGAAGGGGGGCACAATGAGCAGTTCTTC. This gives the protein CASSQEGGHNEQFF.

In this sample, this clonotype turned up a few times. The chain couples TRBV18 to TRBJ2-7; perhaps TRBD1 as D (5 bases). V was cut by 3 bases and J by 6 bases, with 12 bases left in between. This CDR3 has 13 amino acids. CDR1 KGHSH and CDR2 LQKENI come from the germline V gene. The CDR3 nucleotides are TGTGCCAGCTCACCCGGACCCACAGGCGAGCAGTACTTC. It is translated as CASSPGPTGEQYF.

There are a few counts of this clonotype. V usage is TRBV7-6 and J usage is TRBJ2-1; 10 positions match TRBD2. Germline V gives CDR1 SGHVS, CDR2 FNYEAQ. The J segment lost 5 bases and the V segment lost 1 base, leaving 5 bases of the junction unmatched. The CDR3 is made up of 16 amino acids. In DNA, the CDR3 is TGTGCCAGCAGCTTAGTCGGCCTAGCGGGGGACAATGAGCAGTTCTTC. Protein product: CASSLVGLAGDNEQFF.

This clonotype was detected many times. The chain joins TRBV6-6 to TRBJ1-1, with TRBD1 identical over 8 bases. Germline V gene lookup returns CDR1 MNHNY and CDR2 SVGAGI (reference sequence). The CDR3 is made up of 16 amino acids. The ends lost 5 bases at V and 1 base at J; junction bases unmatched: 9. The CDR3 bases are TGTGCCAGCAGTCCCCCGACAGGGGATGGGAACACTGAAGCTTTCTTT. Its protein is CASSPPTGDGNTEAFF.

The chain has TRBV9 and TRBJ2-2; TRBD1 agrees at 7 bases. Trimming took 3 bases from V and 5 from J; bases not matched to a gene: 7. Germline V lookup: CDR1 SGDLS, CDR2 YYNGEE. The CDR3 is 15 residues long. The DNA of the CDR3 is TGTGCCAGCAGCGCCGACAGGGCTGGGACCGGGGAGCTGTTTTTT. Amino acids: CASSADRAGTGELFF.

The sample holds a few counts of this clonotype. The chain couples TRBV2 to TRBJ2-5; 11 positions agree with TRBD2. V was pared by 5 bases and J by 1 base, with 9 bases of the junction left unmatched. There are 17 residues in the CDR3. Germline CDR1 reads SNHLY; CDR2 reads FYNNEI. CDR3 nucleotides: TGTGCCAGCAGTACGTTAGCGGGGGGGTACCTCCAAGAGACCCAGTACTTC. Its protein product is CASSTLAGGYLQETQYF.

The chain couples TRBV7-9 to TRBJ2-2, with 8 bases fitting TRBD1. The length of the CDR3 is 17 residues. Germline CDR1 and CDR2: SEHNR and FQNEAQ (reference sequence). V lost 1 base to trimming and J lost 6 bases; unmatched junction nucleotides: 10. The CDR3 region has the DNA TGTGCCAGCAGCTTAGGAGTGACAGGGGTATACGCCGGGGAGCTGTTTTTT. Its translation: CASSLGVTGVYAGELFF.

The chain is built from TRBV7-3 and TRBJ2-3; 11 bases match TRBD2. Germline V lookup: CDR1 SGHTA, CDR2 FQGTGA. The CDR3 is made up of 15 amino acids. Trimming took 0 bases from V and 5 from J; bases not matched to a gene: 1. CDR3 region: CASSLTSGGGDTQYF. The CDR3 DNA reads TGTGCCAGCAGCTTAACTAGCGGGGGGGGAGATACGCAGTATTTT.

The chain recombines TRBV12-3 or TRBV12-4 with TRBJ2-3; 7 nucleotides agree with TRBD2. The length of the CDR3 is 15 residues. The ends lost 6 bases at V and 11 bases at J; junction bases unmatched: 17. In DNA form, the CDR3 reads TGTGCCAGCAGCATCGCGGGGGTGATTTCATCTAGGCAGTATTTT. This translates into CASSIAGVISSRQYF.

CDR3 amino acids: CASSPRVGQPQHF. The CDR3 nucleotides are TGTGCCAGCAGCCCCAGGGTTGGTCAGCCCCAGCATTTT. This sequence joins TRBV6-5 and TRBJ1-5, with TRBD1 as a possible D gene (5 bases). Germline assignment: CDR1 MNHEY and CDR2 SVGAGI. The CDR3 runs 13 residues. Trimming stripped 6 bases from V and 6 bases from J, with 12 bases between.

The V and J genes are TRBV6-5 and TRBJ1-4; D gene unclear. The length of the CDR3 is 14 residues. V lost 7 bases and J lost 0, with 9 bases in between. Per the germline V gene, CDR1 is MNHEY and CDR2 is SVGAGI. For the CDR3, the DNA is TGTGCCAGCACCAATTACGCAACTAATGAAAAACTGTTTTTT. This codes for CASTNYATNEKLFF.

In this sample, this clonotype turned up a few times. The chain uses TRBV10-3 and TRBJ1-6, with 8 bases aligning to TRBD1. V was clipped by 3 bases and J by 5 bases; unmatched bases: 3. CDR3 length: 15 residues. Germline lookup yields CDR1 ENHRY and CDR2 SYGVKD. The CDR3, as DNA: TGTGCCATCAGTGACGGACAGGGCGATAATTCACCCCTCCACTTT. Its protein is CAISDGQGDNSPLHF.

This sequence joins TRBV20-1 and TRBJ2-5; D is perhaps TRBD1 or TRBD2 (5 bases each). Germline assignment: CDR1 DFQATT and CDR2 SNEGSKA (reference sequence). Between the trimmed V and J ends, which lost 5 bases and 4 bases, there was a span of 17 bases. The CDR3 length is 14 residues. CDR3 in DNA: TGCAGTGCTTCGGGGCCCCTCGGGCCAGAGACCCAGTACTTC. Translation: CSASGPLGPETQYF.

The V gene is TRBV15, the J gene TRBJ2-4; 11 nucleotides line up with TRBD1. J was trimmed by 3 bases and V by 7 bases; bases with no gene match: 8. Germline V gene lookup returns CDR1 LNHNV and CDR2 YYDKDF (reference sequence). The length of the CDR3 is 16 residues. DNA of the CDR3: TGTGCCACCACCATGGGACAGGGGGTCCTCAAAAACATTCAGTACTTC. The encoded protein is CATTMGQGVLKNIQYF.

In this sample, this clonotype turned up many times. CDR3 in DNA: TGCGCCAGCAGCCCTGAGGGGCAGGAAAGGCAGCCCCAGCATTTT. Translated: CASSPEGQERQPQHF. The rearrangement links TRBV5-1 to TRBJ1-5; the D gene is possibly TRBD1 (5 bases). The CDR3 has 15 amino acids. Germline CDR1 and CDR2: SGHRS and YFSETQ. Trimming pared 4 bases from V and 7 bases from J, leaving 18 bases between.

This sequence joins TRBV12-3 or TRBV12-4 and TRBJ1-6, with 9 positions matching TRBD1. Trimming cost V 3 bases and J 10 bases; bases outside gene matches: 4. The length of the CDR3 is 14 residues. CDR3 sequence reads: CASSFQDRGSPLHF. The CDR3, as DNA: TGTGCCAGCAGTTTTCAGGACAGGGGATCACCCCTCCACTTT.

The chain uses TRBV20-1 and TRBJ2-4; tentatively, D is TRBD2 (6 bases). CDR1 and CDR2 from the germline V gene are DFQATT and SNEGSKA (reference sequence). Trimming stripped 6 bases from V and 6 bases from J, with 12 bases between. The CDR3 is made up of 12 amino acids. The CDR3 bases are TGCAGTGCCAAACTGGGGGGAAACATTCAGTACTTC. Amino acid sequence: CSAKLGGNIQYF.

The genes are TRBV5-1 and TRBJ1-1; the D is unclear. The CDR3 is 12 amino acids. Germline V gene sequence: CDR1 SGHRS, CDR2 YFSETQ. Deletions cut 5 bases from V and 2 bases from J, with 7 bases between. CDR3 coding DNA: TGCGCCAGCAGGAGGGATAACACTGAAGCTTTCTTT. Amino acids: CASRRDNTEAFF.